The 28 T cell receptor beta chains given below trace back to one sample, sequenced in a study of blood T cells in healthy people across ages. Primers used in a second PCR of roughly 7 to 12 cycles were a sample-barcoded 5' primer and a J-beta primer mix. TCRdb ran MiXCR on the 5' RACE reads and lists one entry per CDR3 protein. This table has about 570,000 distinct CDR3 sequences, about 25% appearing once. The sequenced sample was blood. The receptors here all came from a woman between 70 and 85 years old in good health.

The CDR3 DNA is TGTGCCAGCAGCGTAGCCCAGGAGGGTTACGAGCAGTACTTC. Translating it yields CASSVAQEGYEQYF. J is TRBJ2-7 and V is TRBV9, with D tentatively TRBD2 (6 bases). Between the trimmed V and J ends, which lost 0 bases and 4 bases, there was a span of 11 bases. In germline, CDR1 is SGDLS, CDR2 YYNGEE. The CDR3 totals 14 residues.

The J gene is TRBJ1-1, the V gene TRBV29-1; TRBD1 might be the D (6 bases). CDR3 length: 15 amino acids. From germline, CDR1 is SQVTM and CDR2 ANQGSEA. Trimming took off 6 bases at V and 2 bases at J, with 19 bases between the two ends. DNA for the CDR3: TGCAGCGTGGGGGGCTCCTGGACAGCCAACACTGAAGCTTTCTTT. It encodes CSVGGSWTANTEAFF.

CDR3 DNA: TGTGCCAGCAGCCGGTGGAGCGGACAAGAGACCCAGTACTTC. Translating it yields CASSRWSGQETQYF. The rearrangement uses TRBV12-3 or TRBV12-4 and TRBJ2-5; TRBD2 might be the D (5 bases). The CDR3 contains 14 residues. Trimming removed 6 bases from V and 2 bases from J, with 13 bases in between.

The CDR3 sequence is CASSLSRVNTEAFF. In nucleotides, the CDR3 is TGTGCCAGCAGCTTATCCAGGGTGAACACTGAAGCTTTCTTT. The chain couples TRBV7-2 to TRBJ1-1; D might be TRBD1 (5 bases). The V gene's germline CDR1 is SGHTA and CDR2 FQGNSA. CDR3 length: 14 residues. V was clipped by 2 bases and J by 0 bases, with 7 bases between them.

This clonotype was observed a handful of times. Possible read error: a much larger clone is one base away. Because the CDR3 is missing its conserved closing phenylalanine or tryptophan, this is likely a read error. This sequence joins TRBV7-2 and TRBJ2-5, with TRBD2 matching over 12 bases. CDR1 is SGHTA and CDR2 is FQGNSA in the germline V gene. The CDR3 contains 18 residues. Trimming cost V 4 bases and J 4 bases; bases outside gene matches: 13. This CDR3 reads CASSSRASGGVGRETQYL. The CDR3, as DNA: TGTGCCAGCAGCTCCAGGGCTAGCGGGGGGGTTGGTAGAGAGACCCAGTACCTC.

This clonotype was observed a few times. The chain combines TRBV6-1 with TRBJ2-5, with TRBD2 identical over 12 bases. The better agreement between TRBJ2-1 and the DNA end casts doubt on the J call. This CDR3 spans 17 amino acids. The germline V gene encodes CDR1 MNHNS and CDR2 SASEGT. The CDR3 nucleotides are TGTGCCGCACGACGGCCTGGACTAGCGGGGACCTACAATGAGCAGTTCTTC. It codes for CAARRPGLAGTYNEQFF.

This clonotype was seen a few times. V usage is TRBV5-1 and J usage is TRBJ2-5; D might be TRBD1 (6 bases). The CDR3 totals 15 residues. Trimming left V 1 base short and J 1 base short, with 11 bases between. Germline lookup yields CDR1 SGHRS and CDR2 YFSETQ. CDR3 residues: CASSLLQGIQETQYF. The CDR3 DNA reads TGCGCCAGCAGCTTGCTACAGGGAATCCAAGAGACCCAGTACTTC.

This clonotype was found many times. The chain employs TRBV20-1 and TRBJ2-4, with 8 bases that match TRBD1. V lost 6 bases, J lost 6 bases, and 7 bases stayed unmatched. This CDR3 comprises 13 residues. In germline, CDR1 is DFQATT, CDR2 SNEGSKA (reference sequence). CDR3 coding DNA: TGCAGTGCCAGCACAGGGGGAGGAAACATTCAGTACTTC. The encoded protein is CSASTGGGNIQYF.

Ten or more counts support this clonotype. The V gene is TRBV3-1, the J gene TRBJ1-2; D is possibly TRBD1 (5 bases). Per the germline V gene, CDR1 is LGHDT and CDR2 is YNNKEL (reference sequence). With 4 bases removed from V and 6 bases from J, the gap between germline ends came to 15 bases. The CDR3 spans 14 residues. The CDR3 here is CASSRLSGEDGYTF. The CDR3 DNA reads TGTGCCAGCAGCCGACTCTCGGGGGAAGATGGCTACACCTTC.

In this sample, this clonotype turned up a few times. Germline is not matched at one junction end, which may reflect a read error. As DNA, the CDR3 is TGTGCCGGCTCACCCCCCGGGACAGGGAATCAGCCCCAGCATTTT. This sequence encodes CAGSPPGTGNQPQHF. The V and J genes are TRBV18 and TRBJ1-5; TRBD1 aligns across 9 bases. Germline V gene lookup returns CDR1 KGHSH and CDR2 LQKENI. The length of the CDR3 is 15 residues.

Written as DNA, the CDR3 is TGCGCCAGCAGCTTGGGGCACTCAGATACGCAGTATTTT. It specifies CASSLGHSDTQYF. This sequence joins TRBV5-1 and TRBJ2-3, with no clear D. The CDR3 consists of 13 residues. Germline CDR1 reads SGHRS; CDR2 reads YFSETQ. V was clipped by 0 bases and J by 4 bases, with 6 bases between them.

V is TRBV2 and J is TRBJ1-2, with unresolved D. The CDR3 runs to 13 residues. The V gene's germline CDR1 is SNHLY and CDR2 FYNNEI. V was trimmed by 7 bases and J by 3 bases, leaving 12 bases between them. CDR3 nucleotide sequence: TGTGCCAGCACCGCGATTGGGGACTATGGCTACACCTTC. Translation: CASTAIGDYGYTF.

This clonotype has more than one count but fewer than ten. V and J are TRBV7-9 and TRBJ1-1; D remains unclear. Germline CDR1 SEHNR, CDR2 FQNEAQ (reference sequence). V was pared by 5 bases and J by 0 bases, with 4 bases between. The CDR3 spans 12 residues. The chain's CDR3 is CASSILNTEAFF. CDR3 DNA sequence: TGTGCCAGCAGCATCCTGAACACTGAAGCTTTCTTT.

In its sample, this clonotype was seen a few times. The rearrangement uses TRBV11-2 and TRBJ1-2, with TRBD1 matching over 8 bases. CDR1 and CDR2 (germline): SGHAT, FQNNGV. Trimming removed 5 bases from V and 2 bases from J; junction bases left unmatched: 7. The CDR3 loop spans 15 amino acids. The CDR3 sequence is CASSLRRQGNYGYTF. In DNA, the CDR3 is TGTGCCAGCAGCCTCCGTCGACAGGGGAACTATGGCTACACCTTC.

This clonotype came up a few times. The rearrangement uses TRBV5-5 and TRBJ1-1, with D perhaps TRBD1 (6 bases). CDR3 length: 14 amino acids. The V gene lost 2 bases and the J gene lost 1 base, with 9 bases spanning the gap. The germline gives CDR1 SGHKS, CDR2 YYEKEE (reference sequence). In DNA, the CDR3 is TGTGCCAGCAGCTTCGGACAGAGGAACACTGAAGCTTTCTTT. Translating gives CASSFGQRNTEAFF.

This chain connects TRBV6-5 to TRBJ2-3, with D maybe TRBD2 (6 bases). This CDR3 has 15 amino acids. The V end lost 2 bases, the J end lost 1 base, and 10 bases lay between the germline ends. CDR1 and CDR2 (germline): MNHEY, SVGAGI. The CDR3, as DNA: TGTGCCAGCAGTTACGGAGGGCGCGGCACAGATACGCAGTATTTT. Translating gives CASSYGGRGTDTQYF.

There are a few counts of this clonotype. The rearrangement links TRBV4-2 to TRBJ2-7; perhaps TRBD2 as D (5 bases). Per the germline V gene, CDR1 is LGHNA and CDR2 is YNFKEQ. The V end lost 0 bases, the J end lost 2 bases, and 8 bases lay between the germline ends. The length of the CDR3 is 14 residues. In DNA form, the CDR3 reads TGTGCCAGCAGCCAAGATGCGGGTCCCTACGAGCAGTACTTC. Translating gives CASSQDAGPYEQYF.

The chain's CDR3 is CASSLGLAGVSYEQYF. The CDR3 DNA reads TGCGCCAGCAGCTTGGGGCTAGCGGGGGTTTCCTACGAGCAGTACTTC. The gene calls are TRBV5-1 and TRBJ2-7, with 10 bases aligning to TRBD2. This CDR3 has 16 amino acids. CDR1 and CDR2 from the germline V gene are SGHRS and YFSETQ. The V and J ends lost 0 bases and 1 base, in that order; junction bases with no gene match: 4.

This sequence joins TRBV20-1 and TRBJ2-7; D is unclear. CDR3 length equals 12 residues. Germline values: CDR1 DFQATT, CDR2 SNEGSKA (reference sequence). V was cut by 6 bases and J by 1 base, with 10 bases left in between. CDR3 protein: CSAASPSYEQYF. In DNA, the CDR3 is TGCAGTGCGGCGAGCCCATCCTACGAGCAGTACTTC.

CDR3: CSVEPGTGGGYTF. In DNA, the CDR3 is TGCAGCGTTGAGCCGGGGACAGGTGGTGGCTACACCTTC. This chain joins TRBV29-1 and TRBJ1-2; 8 bases align to TRBD1. Per germline, CDR1 SQVTM and CDR2 ANQGSEA. The CDR3 length is 13 residues. The J segment lost 7 bases and the V segment lost 3 bases, leaving 7 bases of the junction unmatched.

V and J are TRBV20-1 and TRBJ2-3, with 11 bases fitting TRBD2. CDR1 is DFQATT, CDR2 SNEGSKA, per germline (reference sequence). CDR3 length: 15 amino acids. V lost 6 bases and J lost 5; bases outside the gene matches: 10. In DNA form, the CDR3 reads TGCAGTGCACGACTAGCGGGGTTCGGGAGAGATACGCAGTATTTT. This gives the protein CSARLAGFGRDTQYF.

The chain has TRBV7-2 and TRBJ1-2, with D maybe TRBD1 (5 bases). Germline CDR1 reads SGHTA; CDR2 reads FQGNSA. Trimming shortened V by 6 bases and J by 4 bases, and 18 bases separated the two germline ends. The CDR3 is made up of 15 amino acids. The CDR3 sequence: CASSSGTRPGYGYTF. The CDR3 nucleotides read TGTGCCAGCAGTTCCGGGACCCGGCCAGGCTATGGCTACACCTTC.

This clonotype was observed a handful of times. V and J are TRBV7-2 and TRBJ2-3, with D unresolved. Germline V gene data show CDR1 as SGHTA and CDR2 as FQGNSA. The V end lost 6 bases, the J end lost 2 bases, and 18 bases lay between the germline ends. The length of the CDR3 is 16 residues. CDR3 nucleotide sequence: TGTGCCAGCAGTCTCGCACCCGGCGGTTCCACAGATACGCAGTATTTT. As protein: CASSLAPGGSTDTQYF.

This rearrangement joins TRBV5-1 to TRBJ1-1; D not certain. Germline lookup yields CDR1 SGHRS and CDR2 YFSETQ. The V gene lost 1 base and the J gene lost 4 bases, with 8 bases spanning the gap. The CDR3 contains 13 residues. The CDR3 DNA reads as TGCGCCAGCAGCTTGCAAGCCCCCACTGAAGCTTTCTTT. This gives the protein CASSLQAPTEAFF.

This clonotype has more than one count but fewer than ten. The chain uses TRBV5-1 and TRBJ2-7; TRBD2 agrees at 9 bases. Germline V gene sequence: CDR1 SGHRS, CDR2 YFSETQ. The CDR3 totals 16 residues. With 1 base clipped from V and 5 bases from J, the junction kept 10 bases outside the gene matches. CDR3 DNA: TGCGCCAGCAGCTTGATTAGCGCTAGCGGGGCCCACGAGCAGTACTTC. Its protein product is CASSLISASGAHEQYF.

This clonotype was counted only a few times. The genes are TRBV9 and TRBJ1-1; 7 bases line up with TRBD1. The germline CDR1 and CDR2 sequences are SGDLS and YYNGEE. J gave up 6 bases and V 3 bases, and 14 bases lay outside the gene matches. The CDR3 contains 16 residues. CDR3 in DNA: TGTGCCAGCAGCGCCCAAGCGGGACAGAGGGGGTCTGAAGCTTTCTTT. As protein: CASSAQAGQRGSEAFF.

This clonotype was seen a few times. This chain uses TRBV4-1 with TRBJ1-2, with a weak D call TRBD1 (5 bases). The CDR3 is 14 residues long. Germline CDR1 reads MGHRA; CDR2 reads YSYEKL. Deletions cut 3 bases from V and 3 bases from J, with 11 bases between. CDR3 bases: TGCGCCAGCAGCCACCCCTGGGGGGACTATGGCTACACCTTC. Encoded protein: CASSHPWGDYGYTF.

The chain employs TRBV5-1 and TRBJ1-1; unclear D gene. Germline lookup yields CDR1 SGHRS and CDR2 YFSETQ. Between the trimmed V and J ends, which lost 2 bases and 1 base, there was a span of 6 bases. The CDR3 runs 13 residues. Here the CDR3 DNA reads TGCGCCAGCAGCTTAAACCAGAACACTGAAGCTTTCTTT. Protein sequence: CASSLNQNTEAFF.